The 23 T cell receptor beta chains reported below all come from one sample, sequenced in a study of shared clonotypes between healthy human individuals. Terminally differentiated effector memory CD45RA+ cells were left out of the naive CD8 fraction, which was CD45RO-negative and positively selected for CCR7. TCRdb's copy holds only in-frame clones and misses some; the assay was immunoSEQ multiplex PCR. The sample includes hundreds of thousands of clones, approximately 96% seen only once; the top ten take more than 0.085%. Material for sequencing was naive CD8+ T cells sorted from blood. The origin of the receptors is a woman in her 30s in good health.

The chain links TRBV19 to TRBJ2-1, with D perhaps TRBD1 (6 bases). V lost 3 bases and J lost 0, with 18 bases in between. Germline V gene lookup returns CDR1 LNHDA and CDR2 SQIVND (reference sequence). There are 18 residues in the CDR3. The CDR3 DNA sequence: TGTGCCAGTAGTATGGATCCAGGGGCCCTCTCCTCCTACAATGAGCAGTTCTTC. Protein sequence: CASSMDPGALSSYNEQFF.

The CDR3 nucleotides are TGTGCCAGTAACGCCCTCCGGGAACCCTACGAGCAGTACTTC. This translates into CASNALREPYEQYF. V is TRBV19 and J is TRBJ2-7, with a tentative D call TRBD2 (5 bases). Trimming stripped 7 bases from V and 2 bases from J, with 15 bases between. This CDR3 is built from 14 residues. CDR1 and CDR2 (germline): LNHDA, SQIVND (reference sequence).

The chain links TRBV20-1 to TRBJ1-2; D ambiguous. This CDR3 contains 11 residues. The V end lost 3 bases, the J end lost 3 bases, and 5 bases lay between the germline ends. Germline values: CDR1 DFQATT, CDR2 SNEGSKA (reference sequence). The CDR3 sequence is CSARMYYGYTF. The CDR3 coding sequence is TGCAGTGCTAGGATGTACTATGGCTACACCTTC.

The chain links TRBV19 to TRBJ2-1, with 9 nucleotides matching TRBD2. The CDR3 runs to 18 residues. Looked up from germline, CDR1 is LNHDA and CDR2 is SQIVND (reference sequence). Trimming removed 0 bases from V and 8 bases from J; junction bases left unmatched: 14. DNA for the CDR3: TGTGCCAGTAGTATAGATAGTGTTTGGCGGGAGGGCTGGGATGAGCAGTTCTTC. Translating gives CASSIDSVWREGWDEQFF.

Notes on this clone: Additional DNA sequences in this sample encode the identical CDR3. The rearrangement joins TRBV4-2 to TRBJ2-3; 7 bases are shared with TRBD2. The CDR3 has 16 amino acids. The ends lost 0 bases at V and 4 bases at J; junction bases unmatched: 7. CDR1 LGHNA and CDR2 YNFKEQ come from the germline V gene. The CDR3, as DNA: TGTGCCAGCAGCCAAGATCGCGGGAGAGGGGCAGATACGCAGTATTTT. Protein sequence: CASSQDRGRGADTQYF.

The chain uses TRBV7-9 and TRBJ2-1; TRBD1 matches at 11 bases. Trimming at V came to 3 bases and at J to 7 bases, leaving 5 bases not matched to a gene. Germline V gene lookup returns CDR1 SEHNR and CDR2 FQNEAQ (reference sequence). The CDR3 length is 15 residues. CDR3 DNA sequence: TGTGCCAGCAGCTTCGGACAGGGGGCAAGGAATGAGCAGTTCTTC. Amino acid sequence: CASSFGQGARNEQFF.

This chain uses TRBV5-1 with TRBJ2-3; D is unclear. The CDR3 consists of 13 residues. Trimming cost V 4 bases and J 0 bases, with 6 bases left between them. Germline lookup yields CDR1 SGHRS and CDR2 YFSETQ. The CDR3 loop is CASSVASTDTQYF. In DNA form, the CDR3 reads TGCGCCAGCAGCGTCGCTAGCACAGATACGCAGTATTTT.

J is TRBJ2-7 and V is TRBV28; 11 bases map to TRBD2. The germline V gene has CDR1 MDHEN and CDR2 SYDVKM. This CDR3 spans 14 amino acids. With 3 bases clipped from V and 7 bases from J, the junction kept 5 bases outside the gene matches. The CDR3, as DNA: TGTGCCAGCAGTTTCCCACTAGCGGGAGCTGAGCAGTACTTC. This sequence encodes CASSFPLAGAEQYF.

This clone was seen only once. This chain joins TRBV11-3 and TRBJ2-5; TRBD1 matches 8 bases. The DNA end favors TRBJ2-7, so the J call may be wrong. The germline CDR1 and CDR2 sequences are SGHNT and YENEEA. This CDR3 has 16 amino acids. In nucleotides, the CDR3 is TGTGCCAGCAGCTTAGGGGGCGACAGGGGCCAATACGAGCAGTACTTC. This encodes CASSLGGDRGQYEQYF.

The CDR3 nucleotides read TGTGCCAGCAGGGAACCTTTCGGGGACGACTCTGGAAACACCATATATTTT. This encodes CASREPFGDDSGNTIYF. J is TRBJ1-3 and V is TRBV28; possible D gene TRBD1, 5 bases. The CDR3 covers 17 residues. Trimming removed 6 bases at V and 0 bases at J, with 18 bases between. Germline CDR1 and CDR2: MDHEN and SYDVKM.

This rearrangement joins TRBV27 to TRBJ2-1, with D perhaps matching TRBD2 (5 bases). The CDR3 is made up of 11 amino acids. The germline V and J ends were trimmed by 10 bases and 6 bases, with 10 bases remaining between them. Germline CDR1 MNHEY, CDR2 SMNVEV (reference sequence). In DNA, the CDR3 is TGTGCCATCGGGAATGGCAATGAGCAGTTCTTC. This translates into CAIGNGNEQFF.

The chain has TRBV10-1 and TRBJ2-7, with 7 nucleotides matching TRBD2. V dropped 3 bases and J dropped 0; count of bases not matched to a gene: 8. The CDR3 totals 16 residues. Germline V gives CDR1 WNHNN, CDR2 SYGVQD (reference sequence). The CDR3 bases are TGCGCCAGCAGTGAATTAAAGGGCGGGAGCTCCTACGAGCAGTACTTC. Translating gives CASSELKGGSSYEQYF.

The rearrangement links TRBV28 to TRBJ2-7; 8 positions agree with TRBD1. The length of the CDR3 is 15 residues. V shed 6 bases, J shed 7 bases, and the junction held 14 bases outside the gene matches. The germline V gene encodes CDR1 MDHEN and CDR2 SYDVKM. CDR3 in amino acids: CASRQPGTGFWEQYF. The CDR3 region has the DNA TGTGCCAGCAGGCAACCCGGGACAGGCTTTTGGGAGCAGTACTTC.

The CDR3 DNA sequence: TGTGCCAGCAGCTTAGGTGGGACCGTGGGGAACATTCAGTACTTC. This translates into CASSLGGTVGNIQYF. V and J are TRBV11-2 and TRBJ2-4; TRBD1 or TRBD2 may be the D gene (5 bases each). CDR3 length: 15 amino acids. Per the germline V gene, CDR1 is SGHAT and CDR2 is FQNNGV. V was cut by 1 base and J by 7 bases, with 14 bases left in between.

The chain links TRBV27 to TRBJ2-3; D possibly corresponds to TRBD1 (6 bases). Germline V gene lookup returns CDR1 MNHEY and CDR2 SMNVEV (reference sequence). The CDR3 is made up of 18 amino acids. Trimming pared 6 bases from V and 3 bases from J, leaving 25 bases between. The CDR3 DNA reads TGTGCCAGCAGGGCGTGGGTTGGGGATAACAGGGTAACAGATACGCAGTATTTT. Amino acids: CASRAWVGDNRVTDTQYF.

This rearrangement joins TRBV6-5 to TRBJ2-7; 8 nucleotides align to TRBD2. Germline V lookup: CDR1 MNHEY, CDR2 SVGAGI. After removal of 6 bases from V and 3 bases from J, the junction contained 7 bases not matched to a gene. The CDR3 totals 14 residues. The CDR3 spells CASRGVAGNYEQYF. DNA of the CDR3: TGTGCCAGCAGAGGGGTAGCGGGGAACTACGAGCAGTACTTC.

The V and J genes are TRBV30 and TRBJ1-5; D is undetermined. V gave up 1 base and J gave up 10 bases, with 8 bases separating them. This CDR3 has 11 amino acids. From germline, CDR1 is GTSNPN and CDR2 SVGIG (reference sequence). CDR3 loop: CAWSGPGPQHF. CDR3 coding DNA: TGTGCCTGGAGTGGCCCGGGCCCCCAGCATTTT.

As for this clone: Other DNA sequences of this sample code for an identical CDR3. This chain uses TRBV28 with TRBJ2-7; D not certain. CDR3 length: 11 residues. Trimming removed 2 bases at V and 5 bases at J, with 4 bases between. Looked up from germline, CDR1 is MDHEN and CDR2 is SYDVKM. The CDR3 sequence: CASSLVNEQYF. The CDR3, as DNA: TGTGCCAGCAGTTTAGTGAACGAGCAGTACTTC.

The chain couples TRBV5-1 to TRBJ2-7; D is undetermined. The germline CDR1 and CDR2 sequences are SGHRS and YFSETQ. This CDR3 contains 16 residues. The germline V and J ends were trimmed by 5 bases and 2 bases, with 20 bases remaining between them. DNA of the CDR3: TGCGCCAGCAGGGAAGGTCAGGCGATCTTTACCTACGAGCAGTACTTC. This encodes CASREGQAIFTYEQYF.

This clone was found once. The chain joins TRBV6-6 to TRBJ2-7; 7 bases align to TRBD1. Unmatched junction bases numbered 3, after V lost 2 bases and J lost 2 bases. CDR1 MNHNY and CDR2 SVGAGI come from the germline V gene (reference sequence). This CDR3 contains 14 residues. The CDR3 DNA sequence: TGTGCCAGCAGTTACGGGGGACAGCCCTACGAGCAGTACTTC. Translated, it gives CASSYGGQPYEQYF.

The CDR3 DNA reads TGTGCCAGCAGTTCGGGACTAGCGGGAGCCTACAATGAGCAGTTCTTC. Residues: CASSSGLAGAYNEQFF. The genes are TRBV6-5 and TRBJ2-1, with 14 bases aligning to TRBD2. This CDR3 region has 16 residues. V dropped 4 bases and J dropped 2; count of bases not matched to a gene: 1. Germline loops: CDR1 MNHEY, CDR2 SVGAGI.

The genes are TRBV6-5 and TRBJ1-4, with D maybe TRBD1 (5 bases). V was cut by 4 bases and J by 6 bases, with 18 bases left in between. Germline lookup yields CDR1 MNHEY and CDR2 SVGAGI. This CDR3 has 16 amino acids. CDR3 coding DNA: TGTGCCAGCAGTTCCGTGGAAGGGGCCGAGGATGAAAAACTGTTTTTT. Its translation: CASSSVEGAEDEKLFF.

CDR3 amino acids: CASIQLLLAGEDEQFF. The CDR3 DNA sequence: TGTGCCAGCATACAATTACTTCTAGCGGGAGAGGATGAGCAGTTCTTC. This chain uses TRBV4-2 with TRBJ2-1, with 10 bases identical to TRBD2. V lost 7 bases, J lost 8 bases, and 14 bases stayed unmatched. CDR1 is LGHNA, CDR2 YNFKEQ, per germline. The CDR3 sequence is 16 residues long.